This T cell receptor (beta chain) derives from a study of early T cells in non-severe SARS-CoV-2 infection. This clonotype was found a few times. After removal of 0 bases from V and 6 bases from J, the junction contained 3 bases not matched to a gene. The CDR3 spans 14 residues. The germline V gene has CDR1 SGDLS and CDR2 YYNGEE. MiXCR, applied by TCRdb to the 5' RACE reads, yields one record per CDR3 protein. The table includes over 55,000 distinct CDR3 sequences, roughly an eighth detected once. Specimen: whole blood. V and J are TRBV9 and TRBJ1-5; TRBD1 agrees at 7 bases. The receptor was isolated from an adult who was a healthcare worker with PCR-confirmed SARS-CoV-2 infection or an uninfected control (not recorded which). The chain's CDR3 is CASSVEGAGQPQHF. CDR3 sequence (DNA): TGTGCCAGCAGCGTAGAGGGGGCAGGTCAGCCCCAGCATTTT.